This T cell receptor beta chain was captured in a study of neurological immune-mediated disorders. Study-wide background: The multiple sclerosis group of around 34 included approximately 30 relapsing-remitting and 3 secondary progressive patients. General study points: It was HTLV-1-associated myelopathy that showed the most TCR clonal expansion, while multiple sclerosis showed the least, falling below healthy controls. Repertoires from 18 of 34 multiple sclerosis patients grouped phylogenetically into a related-CDR3 cluster, suggesting a possible signature.

TCRdb redid the calling of the 5' RACE reads with MiXCR, one entry per CDR3 protein. The profile shows some 57,000 distinct CDR3 sequences, 3.8% of them singletons. The CDR3 sequence is 14 residues long. V lost 1 base to trimming and J lost 4 bases, with 12 bases between them. Germline CDR1 DFQATT, CDR2 SNEGSKA (reference sequence). Only a few counts were recorded for this clonotype. The target antigen is unknown. The V call is TRBV20-1, the J call TRBJ2-3; possible D gene TRBD2, 5 bases. What was sequenced was PBMCs. The receptor comes from a man aged 55 to 69 with multiple sclerosis. In nucleotides, the CDR3 is TGCAGTGCTAGAGGGGCCCCAGCGGCAGATACGCAGTATTTT. It is translated as CSARGAPAADTQYF.